Below, 10 T cell receptor beta chains from the same sample are listed, as sequenced in a study of cytomegalovirus exposure and HLA in healthy donors. Primers for the PCR totalled 60 Vbeta and 13 Jbeta. Generated by immunoSEQ multiplex PCR, the TCRdb table keeps only in-frame clones and is missing some. The profile shows some 120,000 clones, about 80% of them singletons. What was sequenced was PBMCs. These receptors originate from a man aged 18 to 35 in good health and CMV-seronegative.

The V and J genes are TRBV19 and TRBJ2-7, with TRBD2 as a possible D gene (5 bases). The CDR3 spans 16 residues. The V and J ends lost 1 base and 0 bases respectively, with 13 bases between them. The germline V gene encodes CDR1 LNHDA and CDR2 SQIVND (reference sequence). CDR3 residues: CASSIALTMSSYEQYF. For the CDR3, the DNA is TGTGCCAGTAGTATAGCTCTGACTATGAGCTCCTACGAGCAGTACTTC. Complete variable domain (other parts from reference TRBV19 and TRBJ2-7): DGGITQSPKYLFRKEGQNVTLSCEQNLNHDAMYWYRQDPGQGLRLIYYSQIVNDFQKGDIAEGYSVSREKKESFPLTVTSAQKNPTAFYLCASSIALTMSSYEQYFGPGTRLTVT.

The genes are TRBV7-6 and TRBJ2-2; TRBD2 is a possible D gene (6 bases). V was pared by 1 base and J by 4 bases, with 13 bases between. CDR1 and CDR2 (germline): SGHVS, FNYEAQ. The CDR3 length is 16 residues. The CDR3 DNA follows: TGTGCCAGCAGCTTAGGTTCCATCGGGGGCACCGGGGAGCTGTTTTTT. Its translation is CASSLGSIGGTGELFF.

The V and J genes are TRBV27 and TRBJ2-1; 9 nucleotides agree with TRBD1. V was pared by 8 bases and J by 3 bases, with 8 bases of the junction left unmatched. In germline, CDR1 is MNHEY, CDR2 SMNVEV (reference sequence). This CDR3 has 15 amino acids. The CDR3 is CASRDRAYLYNEQFF. CDR3 in DNA: TGTGCCAGCCGGGACAGGGCATACCTCTACAATGAGCAGTTCTTC.

V usage is TRBV18 and J usage is TRBJ1-1; D remains ambiguous. Trimming shortened V by 4 bases and J by 4 bases, and 13 bases separated the two germline ends. The CDR3 spans 14 residues. The V gene's germline CDR1 is KGHSH and CDR2 LQKENI. The CDR3 reads CASSRTAEGTEAFF. The CDR3 DNA sequence: TGTGCCAGCTCACGTACGGCGGAAGGCACTGAAGCTTTCTTT.

This sequence joins TRBV19 and TRBJ1-1, with D perhaps matching TRBD1 (5 bases). The CDR3 contains 15 residues. Germline V gene lookup returns CDR1 LNHDA and CDR2 SQIVND (reference sequence). The ends were cut back, 5 bases at V and 1 base at J, with 14 bases in the middle. The CDR3 DNA follows: TGTGCCAGTAGTTGGCAGGGTTCCGGGAACACTGAAGCTTTCTTT. This codes for CASSWQGSGNTEAFF.

This chain links TRBV19 with TRBJ2-1; 7 positions match TRBD2. Germline V gene data show CDR1 as LNHDA and CDR2 as SQIVND (reference sequence). Unmatched junction bases numbered 3, after V lost 2 bases and J lost 2 bases. The CDR3 length is 15 residues. The CDR3 nucleotides are TGTGCCAGTAGTATACTAGCGGCGCCCTACAATGAGCAGTTCTTC. This translates into CASSILAAPYNEQFF.

This clone was seen a few times. The V gene is TRBV2, the J gene TRBJ1-5; a possible D gene is TRBD1 (5 bases). The V gene's germline CDR1 is SNHLY and CDR2 FYNNEI. V dropped 3 bases and J dropped 0 bases, with 9 bases sitting between them. The CDR3 is 15 residues long. CDR3 region: CASSDWGDSNQPQHF. In DNA form, the CDR3 reads TGTGCCAGCAGTGATTGGGGGGATAGCAATCAGCCCCAGCATTTT.

The CDR3 nucleotides are TGTGCCAGCAGCCCCCGGGGGGGATTTAACTATGGCTACACCTTC. Amino acids: CASSPRGGFNYGYTF. The chain carries TRBV7-2 and TRBJ1-2, with a possible D match to TRBD1 (5 bases). The CDR3 has 15 amino acids. V dropped 5 bases and J dropped 1 base, with 14 bases sitting between them. Germline V gene sequence: CDR1 SGHTA, CDR2 FQGNSA.

The gene calls are TRBV2 and TRBJ1-1, with D perhaps matching TRBD1 (6 bases). Germline V gene lookup returns CDR1 SNHLY and CDR2 FYNNEI. Trimming left V 3 bases short and J 1 base short, with 18 bases between. The CDR3 extends over 17 amino acids. CDR3 in amino acids: CASSELQGGFRNTEAFF. The CDR3 DNA sequence: TGTGCCAGCAGTGAGTTACAGGGCGGGTTTCGGAACACTGAAGCTTTCTTT.

The CDR3 here is CASSSVRTGDTEAFF. The DNA of the CDR3 is TGTGCCAGCAGCTCGGTTAGGACAGGGGACACTGAAGCTTTCTTT. V gene TRBV5-4 combines with J gene TRBJ1-1, with 9 positions matching TRBD1. This CDR3 has 15 residues. CDR1 is SGHNT and CDR2 is YYREEE in the germline V gene (reference sequence). Losses at the gene ends were 3 bases for V and 3 bases for J; bases not matched to a gene: 6.